Shown below are 22 T cell receptor beta chains from a single sample sequenced in a study of glioma-infiltrating T cells. The iRepertoire nested amplicon-rescue multiplex PCR amplified TCR alpha and beta CDR3s from RNA. TCRdb re-called the multiplex PCR reads with MiXCR, one entry per CDR3 protein. In the table there are tens of thousands of distinct CDR3 sequences, approximately 22% of which are singletons. Sequences were obtained from glioma tissue, nonneoplastic brain tissue, or PBMCs (not recorded which). The receptors stem from a human donor with low-grade glioma or glioblastoma, undergoing nonglioma brain surgery, or in good health (not recorded which).

This clonotype was detected only once. Its ends do not fully match the called genes, so a read error is possible. The CDR3 reads CASTNGRVYNSSLHF. The CDR3 DNA reads as TGTGCCAGCACTAACGGGAGGGTTTATAATTCATCCCTCCACTTT. The genes are TRBV27 and TRBJ1-6; no clear D. CDR1 and CDR2 from the germline V gene are MNHEY and SMNVEV (reference sequence). The CDR3 is made up of 15 amino acids.

This clonotype was counted between two and nine times. A much larger clone differs by one base, so this may be a read error. The chain is built from TRBV20-1 and TRBJ2-1; TRBD1 might be the D (5 bases). The V and J ends lost 1 base and 6 bases respectively, with 16 bases between them. Germline-derived CDR1 and CDR2 are DFQATT and SNEGSKA (reference sequence). The CDR3 has 15 residues. Here the CDR3 reads CSARVPRGTCNEQFF. The CDR3 coding sequence is TGCAGTGCTAGAGTCCCTAGGGGTACCTGCAATGAGCAGTTCTTC.

The V and J genes are TRBV12-3 or TRBV12-4 and TRBJ1-1; a weak D match, TRBD1 (6 bases). V lost 6 bases, J lost 1 base, and 12 bases lay in between. The CDR3 is 14 amino acids. The CDR3 spells CASSPGHQNTEAFF. CDR3 DNA sequence: TGTGCCAGCAGCCCGGGACACCAGAACACTGAAGCTTTCTTT.

In the case of this clonotype: The junction departs from the called germline gene at one end, perhaps through a read error. CDR3 protein: CSANSGRGYNEQFF. CDR3 in DNA: TGCAGTGCTAACAGTGGCAGGGGCTACAATGAGCAATTCTTC. The chain links TRBV20-1 to TRBJ2-1; D possibly corresponds to TRBD1 (6 bases). Germline V gene data show CDR1 as DFQATT and CDR2 as SNEGSKA (reference sequence). The CDR3 is made up of 14 amino acids.

This clonotype was counted ten times or more. The chain's CDR3 is CATSDASSGQETQYF. As DNA, the CDR3 is TGTGCCACCAGTGATGCTAGCAGCGGACAAGAGACCCAGTACTTC. V usage is TRBV24-1 and J usage is TRBJ2-5; D is possibly TRBD2 (5 bases). The CDR3 totals 15 residues. Germline values: CDR1 KGHDR, CDR2 SFDVKD. V dropped 3 bases and J dropped 2 bases, with 12 bases sitting between them.

On this clonotype: This may come from a read error, since a much larger clone is one base off. This chain connects TRBV7-2 to TRBJ2-3; D uncertain. CDR1 and CDR2 from the germline V gene are SGHTA and FQGNSA. V was trimmed by 1 base and J by 3 bases, leaving 11 bases between them. The CDR3 covers 15 residues. CDR3 bases: TGTGCCAGCAGCTTAGTGGCGTGGGCGACAGATACGCAGTATTTT. Translating gives CASSLVAWATDTQYF. The full variable domain, completed using reference TRBV7-2 and TRBJ2-3, is GAGVSQSPSNKVTEKGKDVELRCDPISGHTALYWYRQSLGQGLEFLIYFQGNSAPDKSGLPSDRFSAERTGGSVSTLTIQRTQQEDSAVYLCASSLVAWATDTQYFGPGTRLTVL.

Notes on this clonotype: This could be a read error, since a much larger clone is one nucleotide away. The J gene is TRBJ2-7, the V gene TRBV7-6, with D maybe TRBD2 (5 bases). Looked up from germline, CDR1 is SGHVS and CDR2 is FNYEAQ. The CDR3 extends over 13 amino acids. The CDR3 reads CASSLEDSYGQYF. The CDR3 coding sequence is TGTGCCAGCAGCTTAGAGGACTCCTACGGGCAGTACTTC.

This clonotype was seen many times. The CDR3 DNA is TGTGCCAGCTCACCCCCTTTCGGAGTGAACACTGAAGCTTTCTTT. Translating gives CASSPPFGVNTEAFF. V and J are TRBV18 and TRBJ1-1; D not resolved. Germline V gene sequence: CDR1 KGHSH, CDR2 LQKENI. V was pared by 3 bases and J by 0 bases, with 11 bases between. The CDR3 has 15 amino acids. The variable domain in full, with the rest retrieved from reference TRBV18 and TRBJ1-1, is NAGVMQNPRHLVRRRGQEARLRCSPMKGHSHVYWYRQLPEEGLKFMVYLQKENIIDESGMPKERFSAEFPKEGPSILRIQQVVRGDSAAYFCASSPPFGVNTEAFFGQGTRLTVV.

This clonotype was counted between two and nine times. V usage is TRBV12-3 or TRBV12-4 and J usage is TRBJ2-5; 11 positions agree with TRBD2. J gave up 0 bases and V 6 bases, and 9 bases lay outside the gene matches. CDR3 length: 17 amino acids. CDR3 bases: TGTGCCAGCAGGGGCACGACTAGCGGGGAGTACCAAGAGACCCAGTACTTC. This translates into CASRGTTSGEYQETQYF.

The sample holds a few counts of this clonotype. V gene TRBV19 combines with J gene TRBJ1-5; D unresolved. Looked up from germline, CDR1 is LNHDA and CDR2 is SQIVND (reference sequence). The ends were cut back, 3 bases at V and 2 bases at J, with 14 bases in the middle. The length of the CDR3 is 16 residues. The CDR3 loop is CASSIEARRGNQPQHF. As DNA, the CDR3 is TGTGCCAGTAGTATTGAGGCTCGGAGGGGCAATCAGCCCCAGCATTTT.

Notes on this clonotype: A junction end diverges from the germline sequence, so it may reflect a read error. The chain links TRBV10-3 to TRBJ2-5; D may be TRBD1 (6 bases). This CDR3 spans 12 amino acids. Germline V CDR1 and CDR2: ENHRY, SYGVKD. CDR3 region: CAISGGLETKYF. CDR3 DNA sequence: TGTGCCATCAGTGGGGGGCTGGAGACCAAGTACTTC.

This clonotype was counted ten times or more. CDR3: CASSLRQGATEAFF. As DNA, the CDR3 is TGCGCCAGCAGCCTCCGACAGGGGGCCACTGAAGCTTTCTTT. This chain connects TRBV5-1 to TRBJ1-1; the match to TRBD1 covers 10 bases. The CDR3 totals 14 residues. Per the germline V gene, CDR1 is SGHRS and CDR2 is YFSETQ. The V gene end was trimmed by 4 bases and the J gene end by 4 bases; junction bases not matched to a gene: 4.

The chain is built from TRBV5-1 and TRBJ1-1; 11 nucleotides line up with TRBD1. V trimming: 1 base; J trimming: 3 bases; junction bases outside the gene matches: 5. Germline assignment: CDR1 SGHRS and CDR2 YFSETQ. There are 16 residues in the CDR3. This chain's CDR3 is CASSLLGTGGDTEAFF. The CDR3 nucleotides are TGCGCCAGCAGCTTGTTGGGGACAGGGGGGGACACTGAAGCTTTCTTT. The full variable domain, completed using reference TRBV5-1 and TRBJ1-1, is KAGVTQTPRYLIKTRGQQVTLSCSPISGHRSVSWYQQTPGQGLQFLFEYFSETQRNKGNFPGRFSGRQFSNSRSEMNVSTLELGDSALYLCASSLLGTGGDTEAFFGQGTRLTVV.

At least ten counts were recorded for this clonotype. The chain couples TRBV4-1 to TRBJ2-5, with 8 bases matching TRBD1. From germline, CDR1 is MGHRA and CDR2 YSYEKL. The CDR3 sequence is 16 residues long. Trimming cost V 2 bases and J 4 bases; bases outside gene matches: 9. The CDR3 loop reads CASSQSHGGTGETQYF. CDR3 DNA sequence: TGCGCCAGCAGCCAATCCCATGGCGGGACAGGAGAGACCCAGTACTTC.

This chain uses TRBV12-3 or TRBV12-4 with TRBJ2-7; D is possibly TRBD1 (6 bases). This CDR3 has 14 residues. V was shortened by 6 bases and J by 4 bases, with 16 bases between the two germline ends. CDR3: CASRPFMDSYEQYF. The CDR3 bases are TGTGCCAGCAGGCCCTTCATGGACAGTTACGAGCAGTACTTC.

On this clonotype: A clone one base away is much larger, so this may be a read error. This chain links TRBV6-1 with TRBJ1-1; 7 nucleotides align to TRBD1. This CDR3 region has 13 residues. Germline loops: CDR1 MNHNS, CDR2 SASEGT. The CDR3 sequence: CAGRDSLNTEAFF. CDR3 in DNA: TGTGCCGGCAGGGACAGCCTGAACACTGAAGCTTTCTTT.

Many counts were recorded for this clonotype. This chain connects TRBV19 to TRBJ1-5, with D tentatively TRBD1 (5 bases). Germline V gene lookup returns CDR1 LNHDA and CDR2 SQIVND (reference sequence). The CDR3 runs to 15 residues. V lost 7 bases, J lost 2 bases, and 15 bases lay in between. This chain's CDR3 is CASKGQGGGNQPQHF. CDR3 sequence (DNA): TGTGCCAGTAAGGGGCAGGGAGGAGGCAATCAGCCCCAGCATTTT.

This clonotype was counted at least ten times. This chain joins TRBV2 and TRBJ1-6; possible D gene TRBD1, 5 bases. This CDR3 is built from 14 residues. V shed 4 bases and J shed 10 bases, with 14 bases lying between them. Germline-derived CDR1 and CDR2 are SNHLY and FYNNEI. The DNA of the CDR3 is TGTGCCAGCAGTGGGGACGGGGCTGGGTCACCCCTCCACTTT. Protein sequence: CASSGDGAGSPLHF.

This clonotype has more than one count but fewer than ten. A much larger clonotype is one base distant, so this may be a read error. V is TRBV2 and J is TRBJ1-2, with 9 bases fitting TRBD1. CDR1 SNHLY and CDR2 FYNNEI come from the germline V gene. This CDR3 region has 13 residues. The CDR3 protein is CAGGTGSPDGHTF. CDR3 sequence (DNA): TGTGCCGGAGGGACAGGGTCCCCCGATGGCCACACCTTC. Variable domain in full (rest from reference TRBV2 and TRBJ1-2): EPEVTQTPSHQVTQMGQEVILRCVPISNHLYFYWYRQILGQKVEFLVSFYNNEISEKSEIFDDQFSVERPDGSNFTLKIRSTKLEDSAMYFCAGGTGSPDGHTFGSGTRLTVV.

This clonotype was seen only a few times. The chain uses TRBV7-6 and TRBJ2-1, with D maybe TRBD1 (8 bases). The V gene lost 3 bases and the J gene lost 6 bases, with 21 bases spanning the gap. CDR1 is SGHVS and CDR2 is FNYEAQ in the germline V gene. CDR3 length equals 17 residues. CDR3 in DNA: TGTGCCAGCAGCTTCTACCTACAGGGGGGGCCGGGCAATGAGCAGTTCTTC. This translates into CASSFYLQGGPGNEQFF.

For this clonotype: A much bigger clone sits one base away, suggesting this may be a read error. The CDR3 here is CSAGRDSNGQYF. CDR3 nucleotide sequence: TGCAGCGCCGGGAGGGACAGCAACGGGCAGTACTTC. The V and J genes are TRBV29-1 and TRBJ2-7; TRBD2 might be the D (8 bases). Germline CDR1 SQVTM, CDR2 ANQGSEA. The CDR3 is 12 residues long. V dropped 7 bases and J dropped 9 bases, with 19 bases sitting between them.

This clonotype was recorded at least ten times. The V gene is TRBV12-3 or TRBV12-4, the J gene TRBJ2-1; D unclear. There are 11 residues in the CDR3. Between the trimmed V and J ends, which lost 5 bases and 4 bases, there was a span of 3 bases. The CDR3 spells CASSKYNEQFF. CDR3 coding DNA: TGTGCCAGCAGTAAGTACAATGAGCAGTTCTTC.